These 18 T cell receptor beta chains were all obtained from the same sample, sequenced in a study of cytomegalovirus exposure and HLA in healthy donors. 13 Jbeta primers and 60 Vbeta primers were used for the PCR. Method: immunoSEQ multiplex PCR; TCRdb's copy keeps in-frame clones and lacks some. This sample has 100,000 to 150,000 clones, with 75% to 85% found just once. Source material: PBMCs. The receptor set was obtained from a woman between 50 and 59 years old in good health and CMV-seropositive.

The chain links TRBV28 to TRBJ2-5; D might be TRBD1 (6 bases). The DNA matches TRBJ2-7 better at its end, which makes the J call doubtful. The CDR3 is made up of 15 amino acids. Looked up from germline, CDR1 is MDHEN and CDR2 is SYDVKM. The DNA of the CDR3 is TGTGCCAGCAGTCCGTCACAGGGTGGGGTCTACGAGCAGTACTTC. Its translation is CASSPSQGGVYEQYF.

This sequence joins TRBV2 and TRBJ2-7; 11 bases are shared with TRBD2. V was pared by 8 bases and J by 3 bases, with 6 bases of the junction left unmatched. Germline loops: CDR1 SNHLY, CDR2 FYNNEI. The CDR3 spans 14 residues. Written as DNA, the CDR3 is TGTGCCAGCCGCCTAGCGGGAGGTCTCTACGAGCAGTACTTC. Its protein is CASRLAGGLYEQYF.

The rearrangement links TRBV10-3 to TRBJ1-6; D might be TRBD1 (6 bases). The CDR3 loop spans 13 amino acids. V lost 9 bases, J lost 1 base, and 7 bases lay in between. Looked up from germline, CDR1 is ENHRY and CDR2 is SYGVKD. The CDR3 region is CAIQGSYNSPLHF. In nucleotides, the CDR3 is TGTGCCATTCAGGGGTCCTATAATTCACCCCTCCACTTT.

The chain combines TRBV4-1 with TRBJ1-3; D ambiguous. From germline, CDR1 is MGHRA and CDR2 YSYEKL. Trimming left V 0 bases short and J 4 bases short, with 10 bases between. The CDR3 has 15 residues. The CDR3 DNA reads as TGCGCCAGCAGCCAAGATTTTAGTAGAGGAAACACCATATATTTT. It yields the protein CASSQDFSRGNTIYF.

J is TRBJ1-1 and V is TRBV19; D remains unclear. The CDR3 is 14 amino acids. V lost 4 bases and J 2 bases, leaving 11 bases between the germline ends. Germline V gene data show CDR1 as LNHDA and CDR2 as SQIVND (reference sequence). CDR3 in amino acids: CASSTQARNTEAFF. The CDR3 nucleotides are TGTGCCAGTAGTACCCAGGCCCGAAACACTGAAGCTTTCTTT.

The chain couples TRBV21-1 to TRBJ2-2; TRBD1 is taken as the D call from the table, unchecked against the DNA. TRBV21-1 is a recognized pseudogene. CDR3 length equals 16 residues. Here the CDR3 DNA reads TGTGCCAGCAGCAAAAGGACAGGGTCGAACACCGGGGAGCTGTTTTTT. It is translated as CASSKRTGSNTGELFF.

The chain recombines TRBV5-1 with TRBJ2-2; 7 nucleotides match TRBD1. CDR3 length: 15 amino acids. The V segment lost 4 bases and the J segment 0 bases; nucleotides outside the gene matches: 3. The V gene's germline CDR1 is SGHRS and CDR2 YFSETQ. This chain's CDR3 is CASSPGQANTGELFF. The CDR3 region has the DNA TGCGCCAGCAGCCCCGGACAGGCGAACACCGGGGAGCTGTTTTTT.

This CDR3 reads CASSVAPGGGGHGDTQYF. The CDR3 DNA reads as TGTGCCAGCAGCGTAGCTCCTGGAGGCGGGGGGCACGGGGATACGCAGTATTTT. The V gene is TRBV9, the J gene TRBJ2-3; 8 bases are shared with TRBD2. CDR1 and CDR2 from the germline V gene are SGDLS and YYNGEE. J gave up 6 bases and V 0 bases, and 15 bases lay outside the gene matches. CDR3 length equals 18 residues.

The rearrangement uses TRBV9 and TRBJ2-7; 7 positions agree with TRBD1. This CDR3 is 14 amino acids long. Trimming at V came to 4 bases and at J to 4 bases, leaving 8 bases not matched to a gene. CDR1 and CDR2 (germline): SGDLS, YYNGEE. This CDR3 reads CASSSFRDSYEQYF. The CDR3 region has the DNA TGTGCCAGCAGCTCCTTCCGGGACAGTTACGAGCAGTACTTC.

This clone was observed a few times. The sample carries other DNA sequences with the same CDR3. The chain uses TRBV18 and TRBJ1-1; D unresolved. The CDR3 is 14 amino acids. Trimming pared 0 bases from V and 0 bases from J, leaving 5 bases between. Germline CDR1 and CDR2: KGHSH and LQKENI. The CDR3: CASSPPSVNTEAFF. The CDR3 coding sequence is TGTGCCAGCTCACCACCGTCAGTGAACACTGAAGCTTTCTTT.

This clone was picked up one time. The V gene is TRBV5-6, the J gene TRBJ2-2, with D perhaps matching TRBD2 (5 bases). V dropped 5 bases and J dropped 5 bases, with 10 bases sitting between them. This CDR3 contains 13 residues. CDR1 SGHDT and CDR2 YYEEEE come from the germline V gene. The CDR3 loop reads CASRETGTGELFF. The CDR3 coding sequence is TGTGCCAGCAGGGAAACGGGGACCGGGGAGCTGTTTTTT.

Comments on this clone: At one end, the junction sequence differs from germline, possibly due to a read error. DNA for the CDR3: TGTGCCAGCAGCTTTCCCCACTCTGGGGCCAACGGCCTGACTTTC. It translates to CASSFPHSGANGLTF. The chain joins TRBV7-2 to TRBJ2-6; a possible D gene is TRBD1 (5 bases). Germline assignment: CDR1 SGHTA and CDR2 FQGNSA. The CDR3 extends over 15 amino acids. The full variable domain, in which reference TRBV7-2 and TRBJ2-6 provide the parts outside the CDR3, is GAGVSQSPSNKVTEKGKDVELRCDPISGHTALYWYRQSLGQGLEFLIYFQGNSAPDKSGLPSDRFSAERTGGSVSTLTIQRTQQEDSAVYLCASSFPHSGANGLTFGAGSRLTVL.

V is TRBV5-1 and J is TRBJ2-1; 9 bases are a match to TRBD2. This CDR3 is 15 amino acids long. J was trimmed by 8 bases and V by 1 base; bases with no gene match: 7. Germline V gene lookup returns CDR1 SGHRS and CDR2 YFSETQ. This CDR3 reads CASSLWGLATDEQFF. CDR3 in DNA: TGCGCCAGCAGCTTGTGGGGACTAGCCACGGATGAGCAGTTCTTC.

The chain recombines TRBV4-3 with TRBJ1-2, with TRBD1 matching over 11 bases. Germline-derived CDR1 and CDR2 are LGHNA and YSLEER. V was clipped by 4 bases and J by 3 bases; unmatched bases: 4. The CDR3 is 15 residues long. CDR3 coding DNA: TGCGCCAGCAGCCTCCGGGACAGGGGGGACTATGGCTACACCTTC. This translates into CASSLRDRGDYGYTF.

The chain joins TRBV15 to TRBJ1-5; 8 nucleotides match TRBD1. The CDR3 has 16 residues. With 5 bases clipped from V and 2 bases from J, the junction kept 8 bases outside the gene matches. Germline CDR1 and CDR2: LNHNV and YYDKDF (reference sequence). The CDR3 DNA is TGTGCCACCAGCCCCCGGCAGGGGGCAGGCAATCAGCCCCAGCATTTT. Translation gives CATSPRQGAGNQPQHF.

This clone was seen once. The chain employs TRBV10-3 and TRBJ1-5, with 7 positions matching TRBD1. V was pared by 10 bases and J by 3 bases, with 6 bases of the junction left unmatched. Germline CDR1 and CDR2: ENHRY and SYGVKD. This CDR3 has 13 residues. In DNA, the CDR3 is TGTGCCACACTCGGGACAGTCAATCAGCCCCAGCATTTT. This encodes CATLGTVNQPQHF.

The chain carries TRBV19 and TRBJ1-2; possible D gene TRBD1, 6 bases. V lost 4 bases and J 3 bases, leaving 9 bases between the germline ends. Germline CDR1 LNHDA, CDR2 SQIVND (reference sequence). The CDR3 has 13 residues. CDR3 in DNA: TGTGCCAGTAGTACCGGACAGTACTATGGCTACACCTTC. Translated: CASSTGQYYGYTF. The complete variable domain, with remaining parts taken from reference TRBV19 and TRBJ1-2, reads DGGITQSPKYLFRKEGQNVTLSCEQNLNHDAMYWYRQDPGQGLRLIYYSQIVNDFQKGDIAEGYSVSREKKESFPLTVTSAQKNPTAFYLCASSTGQYYGYTFGSGTRLTVV.

This chain connects TRBV9 to TRBJ2-1, with D possibly TRBD2 on 5 matching bases. The V gene lost 0 bases and the J gene lost 3 bases, with 13 bases spanning the gap. The CDR3 is 16 residues long. Germline CDR1 reads SGDLS; CDR2 reads YYNGEE. The CDR3 region has the DNA TGTGCCAGCAGCGTAGTAGGTAGCGCCTACTACAATGAGCAGTTCTTC. It specifies CASSVVGSAYYNEQFF.